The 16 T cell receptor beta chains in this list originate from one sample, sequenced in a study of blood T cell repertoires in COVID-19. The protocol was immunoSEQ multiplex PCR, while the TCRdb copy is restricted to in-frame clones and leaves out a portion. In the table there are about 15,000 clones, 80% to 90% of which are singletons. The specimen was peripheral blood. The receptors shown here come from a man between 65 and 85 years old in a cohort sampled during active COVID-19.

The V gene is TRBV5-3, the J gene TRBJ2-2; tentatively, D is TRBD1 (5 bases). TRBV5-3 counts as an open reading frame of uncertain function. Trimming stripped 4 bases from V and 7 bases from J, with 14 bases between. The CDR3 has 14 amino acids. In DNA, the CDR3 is TGTGCCAGAAGCCCTGGACATTACGTCGGGGAGCTGTTTTTT. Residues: CARSPGHYVGELFF.

This chain's CDR3 is CASSEGQYNYGYTF. In nucleotides, the CDR3 is TGTGCCAGCAGTGAGGGACAGTATAACTATGGCTACACCTTC. The chain uses TRBV6-1 and TRBJ1-2; TRBD1 agrees at 7 bases. Germline loops: CDR1 MNHNS, CDR2 SASEGT. After removal of 3 bases from V and 1 base from J, the junction contained 2 bases not matched to a gene. CDR3 length: 14 residues.

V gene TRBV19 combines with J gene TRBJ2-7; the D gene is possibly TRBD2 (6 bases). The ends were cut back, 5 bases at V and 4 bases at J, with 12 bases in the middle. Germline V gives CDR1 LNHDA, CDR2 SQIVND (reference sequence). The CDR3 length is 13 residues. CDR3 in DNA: TGTGCCAGTAGTTTCCTAGCGACGTACGAGCAGTACTTC. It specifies CASSFLATYEQYF.

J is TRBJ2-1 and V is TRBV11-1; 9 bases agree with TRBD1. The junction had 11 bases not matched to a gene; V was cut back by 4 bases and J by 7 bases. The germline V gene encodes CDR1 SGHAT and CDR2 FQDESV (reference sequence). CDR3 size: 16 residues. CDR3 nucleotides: TGTGCCAGCAGCTATTCTCCGGACAGGGGCGGGAATGAGCAGTTCTTC. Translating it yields CASSYSPDRGGNEQFF.

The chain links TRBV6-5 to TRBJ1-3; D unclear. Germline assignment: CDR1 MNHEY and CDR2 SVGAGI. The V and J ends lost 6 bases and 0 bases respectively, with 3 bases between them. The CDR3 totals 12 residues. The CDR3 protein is CASRSSGNTIYF. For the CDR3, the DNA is TGTGCCAGCAGGAGCTCTGGAAACACCATATATTTT.

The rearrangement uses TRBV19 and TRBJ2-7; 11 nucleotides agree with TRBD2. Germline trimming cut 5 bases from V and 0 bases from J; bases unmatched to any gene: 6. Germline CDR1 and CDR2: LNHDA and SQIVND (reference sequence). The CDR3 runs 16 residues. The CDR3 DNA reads TGTGCCAGTAGTCAGCAGGGACTAGCGGACTCCTACGAGCAGTACTTC. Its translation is CASSQQGLADSYEQYF.

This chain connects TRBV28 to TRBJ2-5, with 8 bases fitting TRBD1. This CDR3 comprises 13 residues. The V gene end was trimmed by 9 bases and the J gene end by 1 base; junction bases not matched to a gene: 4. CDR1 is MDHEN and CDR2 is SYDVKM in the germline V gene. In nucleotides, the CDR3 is TGTGCCAGTCTCGGACAGGGCCAAGAGACCCAGTACTTC. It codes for CASLGQGQETQYF. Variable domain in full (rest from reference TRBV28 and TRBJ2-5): DVKVTQSSRYLVKRTGEKVFLECVQDMDHENMFWYRQDPGLGLRLIYFSYDVKMKEKGDIPEGYSVSREKKERFSLILESASTNQTSMYLCASLGQGQETQYFGPGTRLLVL.

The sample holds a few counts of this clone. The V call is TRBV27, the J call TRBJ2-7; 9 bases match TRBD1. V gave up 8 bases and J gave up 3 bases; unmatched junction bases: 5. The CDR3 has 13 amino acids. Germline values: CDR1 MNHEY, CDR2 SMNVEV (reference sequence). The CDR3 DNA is TGTGCCAGCTACGGACAGGGGCGCTACGAGCAGTACTTC. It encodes CASYGQGRYEQYF.

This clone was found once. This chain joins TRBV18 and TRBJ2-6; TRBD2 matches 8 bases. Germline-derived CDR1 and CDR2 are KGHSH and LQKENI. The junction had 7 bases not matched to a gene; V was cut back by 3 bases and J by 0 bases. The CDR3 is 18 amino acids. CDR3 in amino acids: CASSPISGDLSGANVLTF. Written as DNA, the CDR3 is TGTGCCAGCTCACCGATTAGCGGGGACCTCTCTGGGGCCAACGTCCTGACTTTC.

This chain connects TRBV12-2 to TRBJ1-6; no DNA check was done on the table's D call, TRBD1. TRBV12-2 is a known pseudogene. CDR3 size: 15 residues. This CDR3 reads CASRVSLGGRSPLHF. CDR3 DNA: TGTGCAAGTCGTGTGTCATTAGGGGGACGGTCACCCCTCCACTTT.

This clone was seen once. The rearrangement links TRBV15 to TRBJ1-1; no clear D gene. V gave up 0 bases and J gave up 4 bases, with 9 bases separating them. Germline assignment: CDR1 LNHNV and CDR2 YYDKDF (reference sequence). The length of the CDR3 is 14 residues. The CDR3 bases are TGTGCCACCAGCAGAGAGCCGGTTTCCACTGAAGCTTTCTTT. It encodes CATSREPVSTEAFF.

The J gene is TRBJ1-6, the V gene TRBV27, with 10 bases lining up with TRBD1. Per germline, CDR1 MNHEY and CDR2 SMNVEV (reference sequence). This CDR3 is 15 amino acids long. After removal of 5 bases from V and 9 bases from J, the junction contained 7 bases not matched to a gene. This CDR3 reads CASSIRQGALSPLHF. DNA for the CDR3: TGTGCCAGCAGTATAAGACAGGGGGCGCTTTCACCCCTCCACTTT.

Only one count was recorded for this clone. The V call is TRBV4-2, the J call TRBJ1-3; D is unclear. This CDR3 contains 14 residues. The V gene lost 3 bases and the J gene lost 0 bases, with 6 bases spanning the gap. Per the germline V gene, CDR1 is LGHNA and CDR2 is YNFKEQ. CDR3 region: CASSHGGSGNTIYF. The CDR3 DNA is TGTGCCAGCAGCCACGGCGGCTCTGGAAACACCATATATTTT.

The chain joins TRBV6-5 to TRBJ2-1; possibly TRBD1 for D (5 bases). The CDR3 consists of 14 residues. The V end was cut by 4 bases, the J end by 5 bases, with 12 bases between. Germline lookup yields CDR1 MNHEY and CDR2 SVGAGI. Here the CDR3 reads CASSSRVSDNEQFF. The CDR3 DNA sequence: TGTGCCAGCAGTTCCAGGGTTTCGGACAATGAGCAGTTCTTC.

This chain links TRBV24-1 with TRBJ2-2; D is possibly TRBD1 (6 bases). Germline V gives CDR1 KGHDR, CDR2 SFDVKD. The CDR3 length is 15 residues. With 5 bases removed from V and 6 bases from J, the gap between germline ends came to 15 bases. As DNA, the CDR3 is TGTGCCACCAGTGGCTACCGACAGGATCCCGGGGAGCTGTTTTTT. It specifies CATSGYRQDPGELFF.

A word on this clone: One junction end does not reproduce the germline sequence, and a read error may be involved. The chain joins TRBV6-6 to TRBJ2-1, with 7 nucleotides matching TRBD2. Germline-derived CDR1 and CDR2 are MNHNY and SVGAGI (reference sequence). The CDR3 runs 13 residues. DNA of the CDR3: TGTGCCAGCAGTTACCGGGACGAGGGAGGGTTGGTCTTC. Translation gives CASSYRDEGGLVF.